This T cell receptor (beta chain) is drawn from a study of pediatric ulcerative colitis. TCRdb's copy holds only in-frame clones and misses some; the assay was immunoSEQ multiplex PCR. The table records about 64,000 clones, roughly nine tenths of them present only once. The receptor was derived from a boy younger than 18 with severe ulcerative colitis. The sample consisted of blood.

The CDR3 sequence is CASSLRGTSGRLDNEQFF. CDR3 coding DNA: TGTGCCAGCAGCTTACGTGGGACTAGCGGGAGGCTGGACAATGAGCAGTTCTTC. This chain joins TRBV7-2 and TRBJ2-1, with 15 bases lining up with TRBD2. Germline lookup yields CDR1 SGHTA and CDR2 FQGNSA. V lost 2 bases, J lost 5 bases, and 7 bases stayed unmatched. The CDR3 runs 18 residues. The variable domain in full, completed from reference TRBV7-2 and TRBJ2-1, reads GAGVSQSPSNKVTEKGKDVELRCDPISGHTALYWYRQSLGQGLEFLIYFQGNSAPDKSGLPSDRFSAERTGGSVSTLTIQRTQQEDSAVYLCASSLRGTSGRLDNEQFFGPGTRLTVL.